This T cell receptor (beta chain) was captured by sequencing in a study of blood T cell repertoires in COVID-19. Across the whole study: Sites in the United States, Italy and Spain provided acute and convalescent COVID-19 samples.

Per the original data handling: Reference gene primer amplification in the assay estimated nucleated cell counts. TCRdb's copy holds only in-frame clones and misses some; the assay was immunoSEQ multiplex PCR. V and J calls and clone size are given by that table; D and trimming were obtained from the DNA. The data hold 80,000 to 90,000 clones, with approximately 86% observed a single time. With V trimmed by 4 bases and J by 4 bases, 8 bases remained unmatched. The CDR3 totals 16 residues. Germline V gene sequence: CDR1 SEHNR, CDR2 FQNEAQ (reference sequence). The sequencing sample was made of peripheral blood. J is TRBJ2-2 and V is TRBV7-9, with 8 nucleotides matching TRBD1. This sequence was found in a man in his forties or fifties with acute or convalescent COVID-19. The CDR3 loop reads CASSSFQGATTGELFF. Written as DNA, the CDR3 is TGTGCCAGCAGCTCATTCCAGGGGGCGACCACCGGGGAGCTGTTTTTT.